Sequencing of this TCR beta chain was carried out in a study of T-cell memory formation after mild COVID-19. Study summary: TCR clusters mostly belonged to single donors. Findings of the study overall: Mainly CM and EM harbored the contracting CD4+ clones; mainly EMRA harbored the CD8+ ones. The pre-infection memory compartment contained some responding clones, suggesting cross-reactive memory joined.

This CDR3 is built from 15 residues. CDR1 and CDR2 (germline): MGHRA, YSYEKL. After removal of 1 base from V and 3 bases from J, the junction contained 3 bases not matched to a gene. TCRdb processed the 5' RACE reads anew with MiXCR; each CDR3 protein has one entry. The sample yields about 100,000 distinct CDR3 sequences, more than 9.5% seen once. At least ten counts were recorded for this clonotype. Antigen specificity is unknown. Sequenced material: PBMCs or a T cell subset sorted from them (not recorded which). This TCR derives from a man aged 18 to 30 who had mild COVID-19 (a few samples of this study predate the infection). Cell type and time point are not known. This chain uses TRBV4-1 with TRBJ2-7; 10 bases match TRBD2. In DNA form, the CDR3 reads TGCGCCAGCAGCCAAGCCAGCGGGGGGGACTACGAGCAGTACTTC. Residues: CASSQASGGDYEQYF.